This entry lists 29 T cell receptor beta chains sequenced from one sample in a study of blood T cell repertoires in COVID-19. This table comes from immunoSEQ multiplex PCR, and its TCRdb copy is limited to in-frame clones, with some not included. The sample has about 380,000 clones; 80% to 90% are singletons. Source material: PBMCs or T cells enriched from blood (not recorded which). The receptors shown here come from a man aged 25-40 years who had recovered from COVID-19.

This rearrangement joins TRBV19 to TRBJ2-5, with 8 bases fitting TRBD1. The germline V gene encodes CDR1 LNHDA and CDR2 SQIVND (reference sequence). V lost 4 bases to trimming and J lost 2 bases; unmatched junction nucleotides: 3. The CDR3 runs to 14 residues. The CDR3 loop reads CASSTWTGQETQYF. The CDR3 DNA reads as TGTGCCAGTAGTACTTGGACAGGGCAAGAGACCCAGTACTTC.

This clone was seen only once. This chain uses TRBV7-9 with TRBJ1-1; TRBD1 agrees at 8 bases. V dropped 2 bases and J dropped 4; count of bases not matched to a gene: 6. The CDR3 covers 15 residues. Germline V gene lookup returns CDR1 SEHNR and CDR2 FQNEAQ (reference sequence). The CDR3 DNA is TGTGCCAGCAGCTTAATCAGGGGGCGGGGCACTGAAGCTTTCTTT. Translation gives CASSLIRGRGTEAFF.

The V gene is TRBV21-1, the J gene TRBJ2-1; TRBD2, the table's D call, was not compared with the DNA. TRBV21-1 is recorded as a pseudogene. This CDR3 has 13 residues. In nucleotides, the CDR3 is TGTGCCATCCCCGAGGGGGGGAACAATGAGCAGTTCTTC. Translation gives CAIPEGGNNEQFF.

This rearrangement joins TRBV12-3 or TRBV12-4 to TRBJ2-2; D is unclear. V was clipped by 5 bases and J by 10 bases, with 8 bases between them. The CDR3 runs 11 residues. CDR3 residues: CASSRMAELFF. The CDR3 coding sequence is TGTGCCAGCAGTCGAATGGCGGAGCTGTTTTTT.

This clone has just a few counts. The chain combines TRBV6-5 with TRBJ2-7; 7 nucleotides match TRBD2. There are 15 residues in the CDR3. J gave up 3 bases and V 7 bases, and 12 bases lay outside the gene matches. The germline V gene has CDR1 MNHEY and CDR2 SVGAGI. CDR3 loop: CASKPYGGGIYEQYF. CDR3 DNA: TGTGCCAGCAAACCATATGGGGGGGGGATCTACGAGCAGTACTTC.

The CDR3, as DNA: TGTGCCAGCAGCGAACAGGGGTTCACAGATACGCAGTATTTT. Translated: CASSEQGFTDTQYF. This chain joins TRBV2 and TRBJ2-3; 7 bases are shared with TRBD1. The ends lost 6 bases at V and 2 bases at J; junction bases unmatched: 5. In germline, CDR1 is SNHLY, CDR2 FYNNEI. The CDR3 length is 14 residues. Full variable domain (rest looked up from reference TRBV2 and TRBJ2-3): EPEVTQTPSHQVTQMGQEVILRCVPISNHLYFYWYRQILGQKVEFLVSFYNNEISEKSEIFDDQFSVERPDGSNFTLKIRSTKLEDSAMYFCASSEQGFTDTQYFGPGTRLTVL.

The chain combines TRBV29-1 with TRBJ1-1; 9 nucleotides align to TRBD1. CDR1 is SQVTM and CDR2 is ANQGSEA in the germline V gene. The CDR3 has 12 amino acids. The junction had 6 bases not matched to a gene; V was cut back by 8 bases and J by 5 bases. CDR3 sequence reads: CSWGGQGTEAFF. The CDR3 nucleotides are TGCAGCTGGGGGGGACAGGGTACTGAAGCTTTCTTT.

This clone appeared once. The genes are TRBV4-1 and TRBJ2-7; 10 bases align to TRBD1. Germline CDR1 is MGHRA and CDR2 is YSYEKL. CDR3 size: 15 residues. With V trimmed by 6 bases and J by 2 bases, 7 bases remained unmatched. The CDR3 DNA reads TGCGCCAGCAGACCGAAGGACAGGGGGGCCTACGAGCAGTACTTC. Translating gives CASRPKDRGAYEQYF.

V and J are TRBV27 and TRBJ1-3; D not certain. V was clipped by 6 bases and J by 1 base, with 13 bases between them. Germline CDR1 and CDR2: MNHEY and SMNVEV (reference sequence). The CDR3 spans 15 residues. The CDR3 reads CASSPHTLSGNTIYF. The DNA of the CDR3 is TGTGCCAGCAGCCCACACACGTTATCTGGAAACACCATATATTTT.

The rearrangement links TRBV4-3 to TRBJ1-1, with D maybe TRBD1 (5 bases). This CDR3 region has 14 residues. Germline V lookup: CDR1 LGHNA, CDR2 YSLEER. V lost 3 bases, J lost 1 base, and 9 bases lay in between. The CDR3 is CASSQGRGNTEAFF. Here the CDR3 DNA reads TGCGCCAGCAGCCAGGGGCGGGGGAACACTGAAGCTTTCTTT.

V gene TRBV4-3 combines with J gene TRBJ1-6, with D hard to call. Trimming removed 5 bases from V and 8 bases from J, with 10 bases in between. The length of the CDR3 is 13 residues. Germline CDR1 LGHNA, CDR2 YSLEER. The CDR3 nucleotides read TGCGCCAGCAGCGAGATCCGGGATTCACCCCTCCACTTT. It yields the protein CASSEIRDSPLHF.

The V and J genes are TRBV5-1 and TRBJ1-2, with unresolved D. CDR3 length: 14 residues. The V gene lost 7 bases and the J gene lost 4 bases, with 17 bases spanning the gap. Germline CDR1 and CDR2: SGHRS and YFSETQ. CDR3 residues: CASSDGPPSYGYTF. The CDR3 DNA reads TGCGCCAGCTCTGATGGGCCACCATCCTATGGCTACACCTTC.

Details on this clone: The sample has other DNA sequences that encode this CDR3 too. CDR3 sequence reads: CASSFMNTEAFF. The CDR3 coding sequence is TGTGCCAGCAGTTTCATGAACACTGAAGCTTTCTTT. V usage is TRBV12-3 or TRBV12-4 and J usage is TRBJ1-1; D unclear. The CDR3 covers 12 residues. The V and J ends lost 3 bases and 0 bases respectively, with 2 bases between them.

The J gene is TRBJ1-6, the V gene TRBV11-2; D not certain. V lost 0 bases and J 7 bases, leaving 16 bases between the germline ends. Per the germline V gene, CDR1 is SGHAT and CDR2 is FQNNGV. CDR3 length: 17 residues. CDR3 sequence: CASSLEGRLSSNSPLHF. In DNA form, the CDR3 reads TGTGCCAGCAGCTTAGAAGGCAGGTTGAGCAGCAATTCACCCCTCCACTTT.

The chain combines TRBV15 with TRBJ2-1; D perhaps matches TRBD2 (6 bases). Per the germline V gene, CDR1 is LNHNV and CDR2 is YYDKDF (reference sequence). The CDR3 spans 15 residues. V lost 0 bases and J 4 bases, leaving 10 bases between the germline ends. Written as DNA, the CDR3 is TGTGCCACCAGCAGAGAAGGAGGGACGTACAATGAGCAGTTCTTC. As protein: CATSREGGTYNEQFF. Full variable domain (remainder filled in from reference TRBV15 and TRBJ2-1): DAMVIQNPRYQVTQFGKPVTLSCSQTLNHNVMYWYQQKSSQAPKLLFHYYDKDFNNEADTPDNFQSRRPNTSFCFLDIRSPGLGDTAMYLCATSREGGTYNEQFFGPGTRLTVL.

This chain connects TRBV6-1 to TRBJ2-7, with TRBD1 as a possible D gene (6 bases). Looked up from germline, CDR1 is MNHNS and CDR2 is SASEGT. V was cut by 3 bases and J by 6 bases, with 18 bases left in between. This CDR3 spans 15 amino acids. The CDR3 DNA is TGTGCCAGCAGTGACCCGGGGCAGGGGAAACGCGAGCAGTACTTC. Translation gives CASSDPGQGKREQYF.

The V gene is TRBV30, the J gene TRBJ1-4; D ambiguous. This CDR3 comprises 13 residues. Trimming cost V 2 bases and J 4 bases, with 8 bases left between them. Germline V gene sequence: CDR1 GTSNPN, CDR2 SVGIG (reference sequence). This CDR3 is CAWSSQYNEKLFF. Here the CDR3 DNA reads TGTGCCTGGAGTAGTCAGTATAATGAAAAACTGTTTTTT.

The V and J genes are TRBV18 and TRBJ1-3, with D uncertain. This CDR3 region has 16 residues. Germline CDR1 and CDR2: KGHSH and LQKENI. The V gene lost 3 bases and the J gene lost 7 bases, with 19 bases spanning the gap. CDR3 sequence (DNA): TGTGCCAGCTCACCGGAGAGGACTGCGTGGGGTAACACCATATATTTT. Translating it yields CASSPERTAWGNTIYF.

The rearrangement links TRBV30 to TRBJ1-2, with D possibly TRBD1 on 5 matching bases. The CDR3 extends over 15 amino acids. The V and J ends lost 3 bases and 2 bases respectively, with 16 bases between them. CDR1 and CDR2 (germline): GTSNPN, SVGIG (reference sequence). The CDR3 coding sequence is TGTGCCTGGAGGGGGAAGCAGGGCAACAACTATGGCTACACCTTC. It codes for CAWRGKQGNNYGYTF.

This clone appeared a single time. One end of the junction does not line up with germline, which may come from a read error. The chain is built from TRBV7-9 and TRBJ2-7, with TRBD2 identical over 8 bases. Germline CDR1 and CDR2: SEHNR and FQNEAQ (reference sequence). The CDR3 is 14 residues long. CDR3 sequence (DNA): TGTGCCAGCAGCTTACGCGGGGGGTACTACGGGCAGTACTTC. Its protein product is CASSLRGGYYGQYF.

The chain is built from TRBV18 and TRBJ2-7; TRBD1 is a possible D gene (5 bases). Germline CDR1 reads KGHSH; CDR2 reads LQKENI. The CDR3 is 14 residues long. The V end was cut by 6 bases, the J end by 4 bases, with 16 bases between. CDR3 coding DNA: TGTGCCAGCTCCCAAGGGGCAGGGTCGTACGAGCAGTACTTC. Protein product: CASSQGAGSYEQYF.

The rearrangement uses TRBV27 and TRBJ1-1; no firm D call. The CDR3 runs to 13 residues. Deletions cut 5 bases from V and 0 bases from J, with 7 bases between. Germline V lookup: CDR1 MNHEY, CDR2 SMNVEV (reference sequence). In nucleotides, the CDR3 is TGTGCCAGCAGTCCACAAATGAACACTGAAGCTTTCTTT. Protein product: CASSPQMNTEAFF.

This clone occurred once. The chain employs TRBV25-1 and TRBJ1-2; 8 bases fit TRBD1. CDR1 and CDR2 from the germline V gene are MGHDK and SYGVNS. V dropped 6 bases and J dropped 3; count of bases not matched to a gene: 6. The CDR3 is 14 amino acids. The CDR3 DNA reads TGTGCCAGCAGGGGCGACAGGGGAGACTATGGCTACACCTTC. It codes for CASRGDRGDYGYTF.

This clone was seen only a few times. This rearrangement joins TRBV18 to TRBJ1-3; D may be TRBD1 (6 bases). The CDR3 is made up of 15 amino acids. Germline CDR1 reads KGHSH; CDR2 reads LQKENI. The V and J ends lost 3 bases and 3 bases respectively, with 12 bases between them. This CDR3 reads CASSPPDRIGNTIYF. The CDR3 nucleotides read TGTGCCAGCTCACCGCCTGACAGGATTGGAAACACCATATATTTT.

This rearrangement joins TRBV4-3 to TRBJ2-5, with 8 bases matching TRBD1. Germline CDR1 and CDR2: LGHNA and YSLEER. The CDR3 is made up of 14 amino acids. Trimming cost V 1 base and J 9 bases; bases outside gene matches: 7. CDR3 DNA: TGCGCCAGCAGCCAAGCAGGACAGGGAAAGGCCCAGTACTTC. Protein sequence: CASSQAGQGKAQYF.

The chain uses TRBV11-3 and TRBJ2-7; perhaps TRBD1 as D (6 bases). V dropped 5 bases and J dropped 1 base, with 9 bases sitting between them. This CDR3 region has 13 residues. From germline, CDR1 is SGHNT and CDR2 YENEEA. This CDR3 reads CASSTGLSYEQYF. The CDR3, as DNA: TGTGCCAGCAGCACAGGGTTGTCCTACGAGCAGTACTTC. Drawing the rest from reference TRBV11-3 and TRBJ2-7, the complete variable domain is EAGVVQSPRYKIIEKKQPVAFWCNPISGHNTLYWYLQNLGQGPELLIRYENEEAVDDSQLPKDRFSAERLKGVDSTLKIQPAELGDSAVYLCASSTGLSYEQYFGPGTRLTVT.

The chain has TRBV7-9 and TRBJ1-5, with 7 bases that match TRBD1. V lost 0 bases to trimming and J lost 0 bases; unmatched junction nucleotides: 11. CDR1 is SEHNR and CDR2 is FQNEAQ in the germline V gene (reference sequence). The length of the CDR3 is 19 residues. The CDR3 spells CASSLAGAGGFFSNQPQHF. DNA for the CDR3: TGTGCCAGCAGCTTAGCGGGGGCAGGGGGGTTCTTTAGCAATCAGCCCCAGCATTTT.

The gene calls are TRBV11-2 and TRBJ1-2; D might be TRBD1 (5 bases). The ends were cut back, 6 bases at V and 6 bases at J, with 20 bases in the middle. Looked up from germline, CDR1 is SGHAT and CDR2 is FQNNGV. This CDR3 contains 15 residues. The DNA for the CDR3 is TGTGCCAGCAGTTCCCTTCGCCACCGGGGGAATGGCTACACCTTC. Its protein product is CASSSLRHRGNGYTF.

Here the CDR3 reads CASSLRGTADTQYF. The CDR3 bases are TGCGCCAGCAGCTTACGGGGGACGGCAGATACGCAGTATTTT. This chain uses TRBV5-1 with TRBJ2-3, with D tentatively TRBD2 (6 bases). This CDR3 is 14 amino acids long. Germline V lookup: CDR1 SGHRS, CDR2 YFSETQ. Trimming stripped 2 bases from V and 4 bases from J, with 11 bases between.